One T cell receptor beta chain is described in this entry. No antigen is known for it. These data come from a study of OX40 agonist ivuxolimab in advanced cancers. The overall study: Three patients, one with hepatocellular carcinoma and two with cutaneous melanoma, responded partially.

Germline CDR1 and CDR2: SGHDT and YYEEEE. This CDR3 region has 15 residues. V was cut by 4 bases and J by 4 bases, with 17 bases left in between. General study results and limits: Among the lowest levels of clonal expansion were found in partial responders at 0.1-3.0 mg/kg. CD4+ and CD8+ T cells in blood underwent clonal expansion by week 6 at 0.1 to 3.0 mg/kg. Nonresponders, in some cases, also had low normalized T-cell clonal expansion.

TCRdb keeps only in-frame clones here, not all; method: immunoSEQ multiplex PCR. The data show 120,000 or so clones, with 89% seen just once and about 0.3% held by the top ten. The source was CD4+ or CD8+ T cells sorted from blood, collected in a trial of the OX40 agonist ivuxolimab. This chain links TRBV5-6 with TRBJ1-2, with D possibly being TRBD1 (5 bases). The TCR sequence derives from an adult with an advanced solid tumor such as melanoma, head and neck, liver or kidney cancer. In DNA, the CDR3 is TGTGCCAGCAGCACCTTAGGGGTCCGGGTCTATGGCTACACCTTC. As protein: CASSTLGVRVYGYTF.